The source of this T cell receptor (beta chain) is a study of blood T cell repertoires in COVID-19. Profiled with immunoSEQ multiplex PCR; TCRdb holds only in-frame clones, not every one. The profile shows around 300,000 clones, around 80% of them singletons. V lost 10 bases to trimming and J lost 1 base, with 22 bases between them. Germline V CDR1 and CDR2: SNHLY, FYNNEI. The length of the CDR3 is 16 residues. The chain employs TRBV2 and TRBJ1-1; TRBD1 is a possible D gene (5 bases). This clonotype originated in a man aged 25-45 years with active or convalescent COVID-19. Sequencing was performed on peripheral blood. The CDR3 is CATGSRWDGRNTEAFF. CDR3 bases: TGTGCCACCGGATCCCGCTGGGACGGGAGGAACACTGAAGCTTTCTTT.